This TCR beta chain comes out of a study of identical twins. Regarding this clonotype: The target antigen is unknown.

The V gene lost 2 bases and the J gene lost 8 bases, with 14 bases spanning the gap. The V gene's germline CDR1 is SGHRS and CDR2 YFSETQ. The length of the CDR3 is 14 residues. Carrying unique molecular identifiers, the cDNA also gained a universal primer site through template switching. TCRdb reprocessed the 5' RACE reads with MiXCR, giving one entry per CDR3 protein. The sample lists 500,000 or so distinct CDR3 sequences, roughly 13% occurring once. Notes on the study in general: Out-of-frame alpha sequences common to twins exhibited a surplus of low generation probability.

This sample also appeared in a second study, on yellow fever vaccine responses in identical twins.

This sequence originates from a woman between 18 and 30 years old in good health. Sequencing was done on a sample of CD4+ T cells sorted from blood. The chain uses TRBV5-1 and TRBJ2-1; D gene uncertain. This CDR3 is CASSFPPAGYEQFF. CDR3 sequence (DNA): TGCGCCAGCAGCTTTCCACCGGCTGGATATGAGCAGTTCTTC.